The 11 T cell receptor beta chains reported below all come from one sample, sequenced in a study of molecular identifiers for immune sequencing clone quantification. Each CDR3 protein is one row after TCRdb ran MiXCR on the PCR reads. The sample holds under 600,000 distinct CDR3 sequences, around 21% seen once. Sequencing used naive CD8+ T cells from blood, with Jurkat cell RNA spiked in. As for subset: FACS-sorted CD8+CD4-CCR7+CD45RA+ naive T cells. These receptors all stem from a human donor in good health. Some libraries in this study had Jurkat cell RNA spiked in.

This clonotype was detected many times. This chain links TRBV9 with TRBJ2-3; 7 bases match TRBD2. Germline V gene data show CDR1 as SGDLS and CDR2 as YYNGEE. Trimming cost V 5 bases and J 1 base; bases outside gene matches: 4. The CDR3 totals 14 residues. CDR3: CASSPSGGTDTQYF. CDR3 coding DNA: TGTGCCAGCAGTCCCAGCGGGGGCACAGATACGCAGTATTTT.

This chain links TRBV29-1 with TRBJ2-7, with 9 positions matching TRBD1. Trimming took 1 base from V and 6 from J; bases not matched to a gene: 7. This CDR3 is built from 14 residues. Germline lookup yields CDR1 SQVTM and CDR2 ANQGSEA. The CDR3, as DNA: TGCAGCGTTGAAGGGTGGGACAGGGAGGGCGAGCAGTACTTC. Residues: CSVEGWDREGEQYF.

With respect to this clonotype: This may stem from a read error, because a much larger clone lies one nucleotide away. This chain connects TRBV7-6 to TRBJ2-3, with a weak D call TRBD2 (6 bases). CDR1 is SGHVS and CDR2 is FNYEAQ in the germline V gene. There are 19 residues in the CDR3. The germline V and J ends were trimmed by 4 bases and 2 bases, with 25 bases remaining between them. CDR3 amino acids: CASSYGHAGLKRLTDTQYF. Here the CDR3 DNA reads TGTGCCAGCAGCTACGGTCACGCGGGGTTAAAACGACTCACAGATACGCAGTATTTT.

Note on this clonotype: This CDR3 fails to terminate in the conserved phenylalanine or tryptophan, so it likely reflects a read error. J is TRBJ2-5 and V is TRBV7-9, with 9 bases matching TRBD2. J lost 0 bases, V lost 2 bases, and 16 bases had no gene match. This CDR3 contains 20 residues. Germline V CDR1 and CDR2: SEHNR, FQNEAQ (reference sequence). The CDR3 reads CASSLLGPSGTPGDQETQYS. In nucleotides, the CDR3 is TGTGCCAGCAGCTTATTAGGTCCTAGCGGGACACCGGGGGACCAAGAGACCCAGTACTCC.

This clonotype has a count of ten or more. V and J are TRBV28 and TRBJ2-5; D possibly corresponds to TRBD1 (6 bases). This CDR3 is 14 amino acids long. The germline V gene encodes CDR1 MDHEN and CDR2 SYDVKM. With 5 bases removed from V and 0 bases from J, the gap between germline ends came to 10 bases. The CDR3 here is CASSHRDNQETQYF. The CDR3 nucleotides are TGTGCCAGCAGTCACCGGGACAACCAAGAGACCCAGTACTTC.

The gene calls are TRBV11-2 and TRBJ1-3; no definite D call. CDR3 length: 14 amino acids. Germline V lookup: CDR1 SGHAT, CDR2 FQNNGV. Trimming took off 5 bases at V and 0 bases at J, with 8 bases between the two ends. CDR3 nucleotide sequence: TGTGCCAGCAGCAGCATGAGCTCTGGAAACACCATATATTTT. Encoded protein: CASSSMSSGNTIYF.

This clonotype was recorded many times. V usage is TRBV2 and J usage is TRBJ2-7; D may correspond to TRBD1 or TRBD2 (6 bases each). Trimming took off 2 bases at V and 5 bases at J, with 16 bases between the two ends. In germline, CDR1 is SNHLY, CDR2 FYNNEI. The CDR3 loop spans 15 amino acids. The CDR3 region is CASSERGARIHEQYF. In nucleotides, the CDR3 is TGTGCCAGCAGTGAAAGGGGGGCAAGGATCCACGAGCAGTACTTC.

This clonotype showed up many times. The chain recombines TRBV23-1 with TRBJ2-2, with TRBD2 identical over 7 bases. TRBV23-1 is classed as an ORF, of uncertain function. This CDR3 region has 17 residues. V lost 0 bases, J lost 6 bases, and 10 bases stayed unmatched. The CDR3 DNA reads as TGCGCCAGCAGTCAATCAGCAGGGAGGCGGGAGCCCGGGGAGCTGTTTTTT. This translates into CASSQSAGRREPGELFF.

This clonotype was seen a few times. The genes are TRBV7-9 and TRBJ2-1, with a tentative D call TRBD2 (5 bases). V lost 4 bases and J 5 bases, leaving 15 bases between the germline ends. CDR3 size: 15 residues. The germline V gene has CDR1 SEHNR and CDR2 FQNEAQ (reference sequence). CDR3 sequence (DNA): TGTGCCAGCAGCTATCCTAGCATTACCCACAATGAGCAGTTCTTC. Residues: CASSYPSITHNEQFF. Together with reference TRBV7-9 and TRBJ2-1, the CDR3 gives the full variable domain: DTGVSQNPRHKITKRGQNVTFRCDPISEHNRLYWYRQTLGQGPEFLTYFQNEAQLEKSRLLSDRFSAERPKGSFSTLEIQRTEQGDSAMYLCASSYPSITHNEQFFGPGTRLTVL.

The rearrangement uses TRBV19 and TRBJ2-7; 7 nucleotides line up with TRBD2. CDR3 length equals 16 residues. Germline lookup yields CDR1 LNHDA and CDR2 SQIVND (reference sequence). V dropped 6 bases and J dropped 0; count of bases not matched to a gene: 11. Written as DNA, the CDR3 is TGTGCCAGTAGGTCTCTCAGCGGGATCAACTCCTACGAGCAGTACTTC. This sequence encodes CASRSLSGINSYEQYF. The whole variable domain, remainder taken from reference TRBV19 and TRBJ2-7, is DGGITQSPKYLFRKEGQNVTLSCEQNLNHDAMYWYRQDPGQGLRLIYYSQIVNDFQKGDIAEGYSVSREKKESFPLTVTSAQKNPTAFYLCASRSLSGINSYEQYFGPGTRLTVT.

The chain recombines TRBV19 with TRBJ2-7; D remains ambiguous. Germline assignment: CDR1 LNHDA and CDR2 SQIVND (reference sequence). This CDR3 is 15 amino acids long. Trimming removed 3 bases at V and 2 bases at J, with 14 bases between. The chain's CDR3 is CASSMGLGLTYEQYF. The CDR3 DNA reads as TGTGCCAGTAGTATGGGTTTGGGCCTGACCTACGAGCAGTACTTC.